This T cell receptor beta chain was sequenced during a study of blood T cell repertoires in COVID-19. Study in general: Material from acute and convalescent COVID-19 was sourced from the United States, Italy and Spain. PBMCs, B-cell-depleted T cells, or T cells were the source of the cDNA or gDNA that made up the material.

The CDR3 consists of 15 residues. CDR1 and CDR2 from the germline V gene are MNHEY and SVGAGI. With 5 bases clipped from V and 8 bases from J, the junction kept 7 bases outside the gene matches. TCRdb keeps only in-frame clones here, not all; method: immunoSEQ multiplex PCR. In the table there are 20,000 to 25,000 clones, approximately 83% of which are singletons. This clonotype was obtained from an elderly man with active or convalescent COVID-19. The sequenced material came from peripheral blood. V gene TRBV6-5 combines with J gene TRBJ1-5; 12 bases are a match to TRBD1. CDR3 sequence reads: CASSTGTGGGKPQHF. The CDR3 DNA follows: TGTGCCAGCAGTACCGGGACAGGGGGCGGCAAGCCCCAGCATTTT.